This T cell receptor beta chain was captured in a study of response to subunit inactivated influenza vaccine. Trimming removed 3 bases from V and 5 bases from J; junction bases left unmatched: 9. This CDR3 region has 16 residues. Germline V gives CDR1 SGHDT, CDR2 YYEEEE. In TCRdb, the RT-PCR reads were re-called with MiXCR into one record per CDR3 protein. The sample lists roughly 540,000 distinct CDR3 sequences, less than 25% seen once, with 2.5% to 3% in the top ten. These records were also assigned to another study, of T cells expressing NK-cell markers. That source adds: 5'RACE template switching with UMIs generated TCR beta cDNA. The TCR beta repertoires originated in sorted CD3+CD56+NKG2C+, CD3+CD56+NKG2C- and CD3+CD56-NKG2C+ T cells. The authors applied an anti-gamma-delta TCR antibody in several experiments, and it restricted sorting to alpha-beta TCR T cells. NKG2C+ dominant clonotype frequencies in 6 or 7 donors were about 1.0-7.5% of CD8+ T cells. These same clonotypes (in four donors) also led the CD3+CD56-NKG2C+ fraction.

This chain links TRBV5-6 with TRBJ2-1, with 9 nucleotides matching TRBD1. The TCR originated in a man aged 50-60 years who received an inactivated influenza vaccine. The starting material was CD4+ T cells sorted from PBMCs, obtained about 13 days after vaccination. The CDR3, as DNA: TGTGCCAGCAGCTGGACCGGGACAGGGAAGAACAATGAGCAGTTCTTC. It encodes CASSWTGTGKNNEQFF.